The clone carrying this T cell receptor (beta chain) has at least ten counts. Its target is unknown. PCR was performed a second time for about 7 to 12 cycles using a sample-barcoded 5' primer and a J-beta primer mix. TCRdb used MiXCR to reprocess the 5' RACE reads, holding one entry per CDR3 protein. The table shows approximately 960,000 distinct CDR3 sequences, with 25% to 35% occurring only once. This sample was included in a study of blood T cells in healthy people across ages. Germline-derived CDR1 and CDR2 are MDHEN and SYDVKM. With V trimmed by 6 bases and J by 8 bases, 15 bases remained unmatched. This CDR3 spans 16 amino acids. Study-wide results and limits: The study could not conclusively compare naive and antigen-experienced cells, given its unsorted PBMCs.

Individuals who donated were healthy Caucasians from Russia aged about 6 to 90. This sample was shared with a second study, whose subject was T cells of mothers and their children. In that study: The extracted RNA was employed in its entirety for cDNA synthesis, at 1.5 ug per 15 ul. Amplification in the second PCR used the M1S primer, which added sample barcodes and 2-4 random nucleotides.

The chain combines TRBV28 with TRBJ2-1; TRBD2 matches 8 bases. The sample was blood. The sequence derives from a middle-aged woman in good health. CDR3 sequence: CASSSAGTRAHDEQFF. CDR3 sequence (DNA): TGTGCCAGCAGCTCAGCCGGGACTAGGGCGCACGATGAGCAGTTCTTC.